A single sample gave rise to the 26 T cell receptor beta chains below, sequenced in a study of blood T cell repertoires in COVID-19. Clones were sequenced by immunoSEQ multiplex PCR, and TCRdb holds only the in-frame ones, with some missing. The top ten clones hold approximately 0.9% of a sample with hundreds of thousands of clones, around 90% of them seen once. Source material: PBMCs or T cells enriched from blood (not recorded which). These receptor sequences come from a man in his forties or fifties who had been exposed to COVID-19.

This chain connects TRBV5-1 to TRBJ2-7, with D possibly matching TRBD1 (6 bases). Between the trimmed V and J ends, which lost 3 bases and 3 bases, there was a span of 7 bases. Germline CDR1 reads SGHRS; CDR2 reads YFSETQ. CDR3 length: 12 amino acids. CDR3 amino acids: CASSSQGYEQYF. In nucleotides, the CDR3 is TGCGCCAGCAGCTCACAGGGCTACGAGCAGTACTTC. The variable domain in full, with the rest retrieved from reference TRBV5-1 and TRBJ2-7, is KAGVTQTPRYLIKTRGQQVTLSCSPISGHRSVSWYQQTPGQGLQFLFEYFSETQRNKGNFPGRFSGRQFSNSRSEMNVSTLELGDSALYLCASSSQGYEQYFGPGTRLTVT.

The V gene is TRBV12-3 or TRBV12-4, the J gene TRBJ2-7; D is unresolved. The CDR3 extends over 13 amino acids. The V gene lost 3 bases and the J gene lost 1 base, with 7 bases spanning the gap. The CDR3 loop reads CASSFSQSYEQYV. The CDR3 DNA sequence: TGTGCCAGCAGTTTCTCGCAGTCCTACGAGCAGTACGTC.

This chain links TRBV7-7 with TRBJ2-7, with D perhaps TRBD2 (5 bases). CDR1 SSHAT and CDR2 FNYEAQ come from the germline V gene (reference sequence). The CDR3 is made up of 15 amino acids. CDR3 in amino acids: CASSFGVEELYEQYV. In DNA form, the CDR3 reads TGTGCTAGCAGCTTCGGTGTGGAGGAACTCTACGAGCAGTACGTC.

The genes are TRBV7-3 and TRBJ2-2, with D hard to call. V lost 2 bases to trimming and J lost 6 bases, with 16 bases between them. CDR3 length: 16 amino acids. Looked up from germline, CDR1 is SGHTA and CDR2 is FQGTGA. The CDR3 sequence: CASSLVGLQAAGELFF. The DNA for the CDR3 is TGTGCCAGCAGCTTAGTTGGGCTTCAAGCCGCCGGGGAGCTGTTTTTT.

The CDR3, as DNA: TGTGCCAGCGTGGGGGCTTGGCGTGAAAAACTGTTTTTT. This codes for CASVGAWREKLFF. The rearrangement uses TRBV28 and TRBJ1-4, with a possible D match to TRBD1 (6 bases). The V end was cut by 8 bases, the J end by 7 bases, with 14 bases between. Germline loops: CDR1 MDHEN, CDR2 SYDVKM. This CDR3 contains 13 residues.

This rearrangement joins TRBV4-1 to TRBJ1-5; unclear D gene. CDR1 MGHRA and CDR2 YSYEKL come from the germline V gene. CDR3 length equals 15 residues. The germline V and J ends were trimmed by 3 bases and 2 bases, with 11 bases remaining between them. CDR3 protein: CASSQLYTGNQPQHF. CDR3 DNA sequence: TGCGCCAGCAGCCAGCTTTACACAGGCAATCAGCCCCAGCATTTT.

V is TRBV21-1 and J is TRBJ1-2; the D call in the table, TRBD1, was not verified against the DNA. TRBV21-1 is an annotated pseudogene. This CDR3 region has 17 residues. For the CDR3, the DNA is TGTGCCAGCAGCAAAAGCTCCGGACAGCTCCAGAGCTATGGCTACACCTTC. Its translation: CASSKSSGQLQSYGYTF.

This chain uses TRBV19 with TRBJ1-2; D is possibly TRBD1 (6 bases). The CDR3 consists of 13 residues. V was shortened by 3 bases and J by 3 bases, with 8 bases between the two germline ends. The V gene's germline CDR1 is LNHDA and CDR2 SQIVND (reference sequence). DNA of the CDR3: TGTGCCAGTAGTATCCGGACAGACTATGGCTACACCTTC. Translated: CASSIRTDYGYTF.

This sequence joins TRBV28 and TRBJ1-2; a possible D gene is TRBD1 (6 bases). V lost 5 bases and J lost 4, with 14 bases in between. Germline CDR1 MDHEN, CDR2 SYDVKM. The CDR3 is 14 residues long. The CDR3 loop is CASSPGDTLYGYTF. The CDR3 bases are TGTGCCAGCAGTCCCGGGGACACCCTCTATGGCTACACCTTC.

This clone was picked up a small number of times. The rearrangement joins TRBV3-1 (or the pseudogene TRBV3-2) to TRBJ1-6; weak D call: TRBD1 (6 bases). Germline loops: CDR1 LGHDT, CDR2 YNNKEL (reference sequence). This CDR3 contains 14 residues. The V and J ends lost 3 bases and 16 bases respectively, with 19 bases between them. The CDR3 coding sequence is TGTGCCAGCAGCCAGGGGTCAGGGGTTTTAAGGCTCCACTTT. Translation: CASSQGSGVLRLHF.

The chain is built from TRBV11-2 and TRBJ2-7, with a weak D call TRBD2 (6 bases). V was cut by 3 bases and J by 6 bases, with 15 bases left in between. This CDR3 is 14 amino acids long. From germline, CDR1 is SGHAT and CDR2 FQNNGV. CDR3 nucleotides: TGTGCCAGCAGCTTTAGCGGACCCCTAGGCGAGCAGTACTTC. Residues: CASSFSGPLGEQYF.

The chain uses TRBV5-1 and TRBJ2-1; TRBD2 matches 11 bases. From germline, CDR1 is SGHRS and CDR2 YFSETQ. Unmatched junction bases numbered 6, after V lost 0 bases and J lost 4 bases. The CDR3 loop spans 17 amino acids. The CDR3 sequence is CASSLDGGTSGYNEQFF. The CDR3 DNA sequence: TGCGCCAGCAGCTTGGATGGGGGGACTAGCGGTTACAATGAGCAGTTCTTC.

The chain has TRBV5-4 and TRBJ1-2; possible D gene TRBD1, 5 bases. This CDR3 is 14 amino acids long. V lost 5 bases and J 2 bases, leaving 13 bases between the germline ends. Germline loops: CDR1 SGHNT, CDR2 YYREEE (reference sequence). The CDR3 DNA reads TGTGCCAGCAGAGTGGGAGGGGACAACTATGGCTACACCTTC. It specifies CASRVGGDNYGYTF.

The chain recombines TRBV5-1 with TRBJ1-2; D is uncertain. The CDR3 runs 13 residues. The germline V gene has CDR1 SGHRS and CDR2 YFSETQ. V lost 1 base and J 5 bases, leaving 9 bases between the germline ends. The CDR3 sequence is CASSLLAEYGYTF. DNA of the CDR3: TGCGCCAGCAGCTTGTTGGCGGAATATGGCTACACCTTC.

This clone was observed a single time. The CDR3: CASSEALRNPSYEQYF. The CDR3 DNA is TGTGCCAGCAGTGAAGCGCTAAGAAATCCTTCCTACGAGCAGTACTTC. This chain uses TRBV6-1 with TRBJ2-7; the D is unclear. Trimming took 0 bases from V and 1 from J, leaving 13 bases between them. The CDR3 length is 16 residues. From germline, CDR1 is MNHNS and CDR2 SASEGT.

The V call is TRBV11-3, the J call TRBJ1-1; D is unresolved. Trimming took off 5 bases at V and 1 base at J, with 11 bases between the two ends. Per the germline V gene, CDR1 is SGHNT and CDR2 is YENEEA. CDR3 length equals 14 residues. The CDR3 bases are TGTGCCAGCAGCCCCGGACGGGAGAACACTGAAGCTTTCTTT. It encodes CASSPGRENTEAFF.

V gene TRBV5-4 combines with J gene TRBJ2-2; 8 bases align to TRBD2. The germline V gene encodes CDR1 SGHNT and CDR2 YYREEE (reference sequence). The V and J ends lost 2 bases and 9 bases, in that order; junction bases with no gene match: 12. The CDR3 consists of 16 residues. CDR3 sequence: CASSFPSGGPIRELFF. The CDR3 region has the DNA TGTGCCAGCAGCTTCCCCTCGGGGGGGCCCATCAGGGAGCTGTTTTTT.

The CDR3 region has the DNA TGTGCCAGCTCACGCGGACAGGGTCTGAGCACTGAAGCTTTCTTT. This sequence encodes CASSRGQGLSTEAFF. The rearrangement joins TRBV18 to TRBJ1-1, with TRBD1 matching 8 bases. Trimming at V came to 4 bases and at J to 4 bases, leaving 8 bases not matched to a gene. The CDR3 runs to 15 residues. Germline V CDR1 and CDR2: KGHSH, LQKENI.

This chain uses TRBV28 with TRBJ1-2; no clear D. CDR1 is MDHEN and CDR2 is SYDVKM in the germline V gene. V was shortened by 2 bases and J by 5 bases, with 6 bases between the two germline ends. This CDR3 has 12 amino acids. The CDR3 is CASSLVQYGYTF. The CDR3 nucleotides read TGTGCCAGCAGTTTAGTACAGTATGGCTACACCTTC.

The V gene is TRBV10-1, the J gene TRBJ2-7, with 12 bases fitting TRBD1. The germline V gene has CDR1 WNHNN and CDR2 SYGVQD (reference sequence). The CDR3 consists of 15 residues. Trimming at V came to 6 bases and at J to 4 bases, leaving 7 bases not matched to a gene. CDR3 region: CASRTGTGGGYEQYV. CDR3 DNA: TGCGCCAGCAGGACCGGGACAGGGGGCGGGTACGAGCAGTACGTC.

The rearrangement uses TRBV29-1 and TRBJ2-2; D remains ambiguous. The germline V gene encodes CDR1 SQVTM and CDR2 ANQGSEA. V was trimmed by 2 bases and J by 0 bases, leaving 7 bases between them. The CDR3 spans 14 residues. The CDR3 sequence is CSVETYSNTGELFF. The CDR3 nucleotides read TGCAGCGTTGAAACGTACTCGAACACCGGGGAGCTGTTTTTT.

The chain combines TRBV12-3 or TRBV12-4 with TRBJ1-1, with D unresolved. This CDR3 region has 13 residues. V was shortened by 5 bases and J by 6 bases, with 13 bases between the two germline ends. CDR3 loop: CASSPPVISEAFF. In DNA, the CDR3 is TGTGCCAGCAGTCCCCCGGTCATTTCTGAAGCTTTCTTT.

As DNA, the CDR3 is TGTGCCAGTAGTATGGCCAGCGGGAATTACAATGAGCAGTTCTTC. Amino acids: CASSMASGNYNEQFF. The gene calls are TRBV19 and TRBJ2-1; 7 bases line up with TRBD2. CDR1 is LNHDA, CDR2 SQIVND, per germline (reference sequence). The CDR3 spans 15 residues. V lost 3 bases to trimming and J lost 4 bases; unmatched junction nucleotides: 6.

CDR3 bases: TGTGCTAGTGGTTTGGTAGGGAGGGGGGTCCACGAGCAGTACGTC. Amino acids: CASGLVGRGVHEQYV. The V call is TRBV12-5, the J call TRBJ2-7, with D perhaps TRBD2 (7 bases). Germline assignment: CDR1 LGHNT and CDR2 FRNRAP. V lost 0 bases to trimming and J lost 5 bases, with 14 bases between them. There are 15 residues in the CDR3.

Worth noting for this clone: This specimen includes other DNA sequences encoding the same CDR3. The chain links TRBV12-3 or TRBV12-4 to TRBJ1-5, with D uncertain. V was cut by 3 bases and J by 2 bases, with 5 bases left in between. The CDR3 is made up of 13 amino acids. The CDR3 is CASSFRGNQPQHF. In DNA, the CDR3 is TGTGCCAGCAGTTTTAGAGGCAATCAGCCCCAGCATTTT.

The chain carries TRBV28 and TRBJ1-2; D is perhaps TRBD1 (6 bases). Germline assignment: CDR1 MDHEN and CDR2 SYDVKM. V lost 6 bases and J 0 bases, leaving 20 bases between the germline ends. CDR3 length: 17 residues. CDR3 DNA sequence: TGTGCCAGCAGGGGGTTTCAGGGGTCCAGAGCTAACTATGGCTACACCTTC. Amino acid sequence: CASRGFQGSRANYGYTF.